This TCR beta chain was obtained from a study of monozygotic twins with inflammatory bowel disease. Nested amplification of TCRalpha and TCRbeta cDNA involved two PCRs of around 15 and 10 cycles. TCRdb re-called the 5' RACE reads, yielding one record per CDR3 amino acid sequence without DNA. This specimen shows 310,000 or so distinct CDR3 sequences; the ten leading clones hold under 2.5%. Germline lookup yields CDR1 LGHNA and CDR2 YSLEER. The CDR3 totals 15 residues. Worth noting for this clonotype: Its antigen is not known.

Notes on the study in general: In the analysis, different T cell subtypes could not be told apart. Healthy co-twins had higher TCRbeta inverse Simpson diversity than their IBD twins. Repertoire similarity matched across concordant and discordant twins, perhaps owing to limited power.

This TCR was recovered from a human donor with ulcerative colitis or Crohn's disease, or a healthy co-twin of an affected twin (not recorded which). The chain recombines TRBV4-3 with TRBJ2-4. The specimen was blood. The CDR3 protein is CASSQGVVAKNIQYF.